This note documents a single T cell receptor (beta chain) sequence. This CDR3 region has 15 residues. Trimming shortened V by 2 bases and J by 1 base, and 10 bases separated the two germline ends. The germline V gene encodes CDR1 SGHRS and CDR2 YFSETQ. The data originate from a study of blood T cell repertoires in COVID-19. Study background: T cells, B-cell-depleted T cells, or PBMCs supplied cDNA or gDNA.

In the original workflow: Estimation of nucleated cell counts relied on the amplification of reference gene primers. Repertoires were generated with immunoSEQ multiplex PCR, while TCRdb's copy carries only in-frame clones and drops some. That table is the source of V, J and clone size, and D and trimming were worked out from the DNA. Here the sample spans about 70,000 clones, 70% to 90% being singletons. The sample comprised peripheral blood. The receptor's source is a human donor in a cohort sampled during active COVID-19. This chain links TRBV5-1 with TRBJ1-3; tentative D call: TRBD1 (5 bases). The CDR3 protein is CASSLSGGSGNTIYF. Here the CDR3 DNA reads TGCGCCAGCAGCTTATCGGGGGGATCTGGAAACACCATATATTTT.